This is a list of T cell receptor beta chains from one sample in a study of T cell repertoires in cytomegalovirus infection. TCRdb re-analysed the reads in MiXCR, keeping a single row per CDR3 protein. Of almost 300,000 distinct CDR3 sequences in the sample, around 9.6% are singletons; the top ten hold over 2.5%. The sequenced sample was PBMCs. These receptor sequences come from a human donor in good health (CMV status not recorded). Some clones in this sample may be carry-over from other donors' samples. Both conserved end residues are part of each CDR3.

v_gene,j_gene,CDR3aa
TRBV2,TRBJ1-1,CASSIHSNTEAFF
TRBV28,TRBJ1-4,CASSLSNPRDRIF
TRBV20-1,TRBJ1-5,CSARSYSNQPQHF
TRBV2,TRBJ2-1,CASSPMGQGSNEQFF
TRBV4-3,TRBJ1-2,CASRRQGSNYGYTF
TRBV5-6,TRBJ2-2,CASRWTGTGELFF
TRBV6-2/TRBV6-3,TRBJ1-1,CASSYGTNTEAFF
TRBV3-1,TRBJ2-1,CASGTLSYNEQFF
TRBV6-2/TRBV6-3,TRBJ1-2,CASRGTTAYGYTF
TRBV5-1,TRBJ2-7,CASSSTGEAYEQYF
TRBV10-3,TRBJ2-2,CAIRPQGTPGELFF
TRBV14,TRBJ1-2,CASSQTGLYTF
TRBV27,TRBJ2-5,CASSLSSGAPFETQYF
TRBV29-1,TRBJ2-3,CSVEKWQGTDTQYF
TRBV2,TRBJ1-5,CASSLTRGRVYRPQHF
TRBV25-1,TRBJ1-2,CASSEYRGGYTF
TRBV6-2/TRBV6-3,TRBJ2-1,CASSWDREQFF
TRBV19,TRBJ1-2,CASSTAGQTFTNYGYTF
TRBV29-1,TRBJ1-2,CSAGQGLGNGYTF
TRBV7-8,TRBJ2-1,CASSSIAGASYNEQFF
TRBV5-1,TRBJ1-3,CASSGQGALGNTIYF
TRBV19,TRBJ2-5,CASSIGDRAIFETQYF
TRBV29-1,TRBJ2-2,CSVSAGSSNTGELFF
TRBV7-2,TRBJ2-1,CASSSRLAGTNEQFF
TRBV9,TRBJ2-7,CASSVAPGHNEQYF
TRBV27,TRBJ2-1,CASSSPTGLLTEQFF
TRBV27,TRBJ1-3,CASSPMGGTLGNTIYF
TRBV20-1,TRBJ2-1,CSAKSGGLHFNEQFF
TRBV18,TRBJ2-2,CASSIAGSTGELFF
TRBV20-1,TRBJ2-6,CSARDIGSGANVLTF
TRBV28,TRBJ1-5,CASSDPRVSNQPQHF
TRBV20-1,TRBJ2-5,CSAFPRRPGGRETQYF
TRBV27,TRBJ2-3,CASHRAVAGPDTQYF
TRBV20-1,TRBJ2-1,CSAPLFQGNEQFF
TRBV7-2,TRBJ1-1,CASSIQGTANTEAFF
TRBV12-5,TRBJ1-1,CASGLFRVVNTEAFF
TRBV29-1,TRBJ2-1,CSVGREGPYNEQFF
TRBV10-2,TRBJ2-3,CASRGSSTDTQYF
TRBV20-1,TRBJ2-1,CSATALAGVGNEQFF
TRBV19,TRBJ1-1,CASLKFNTEAFF
TRBV29-1,TRBJ1-2,CSVAGTGENGYTF
TRBV7-2,TRBJ1-1,CASSLGQGSRTEAFF
TRBV6-5,TRBJ1-2,CASRPGQKDGYTF
TRBV6-1,TRBJ2-1,CASRREDSYNEQFF
TRBV6-2/TRBV6-3,TRBJ2-5,CASIPGGLQETQYF
TRBV28,TRBJ1-3,CASSSADRTPYGNTIYF
TRBV7-6,TRBJ2-1,CASSLAGAGVNEQFF
TRBV24-1,TRBJ2-3,CATSDFGKSTDTQYF
TRBV7-6,TRBJ1-1,CASSLKGIGMNTEAFF